This T cell receptor (beta chain) was found in a study of identical twins. This clonotype was counted at least ten times. One entry per CDR3 protein, called by TCRdb with MiXCR from the 5' RACE reads. The table has fewer than 550,000 distinct CDR3 sequences, around 15% seen once. The length of the CDR3 is 15 residues. V gave up 0 bases and J gave up 5 bases, with 11 bases separating them. CDR1 is SGHRS, CDR2 YFSETQ, per germline. The same data also went into a second study, on yellow fever vaccine responses in identical twins.

The receptor was derived from a woman aged 18-30 years in good health. V is TRBV5-1 and J is TRBJ2-2; unclear D gene. The source material was CD4+ T cells sorted from blood. CDR3: CASSLVATSTGELFF. The DNA of the CDR3 is TGCGCCAGCAGCTTGGTCGCCACATCAACCGGGGAGCTGTTTTTT.